This T cell receptor (beta chain) was identified during a study of cytomegalovirus exposure and HLA in healthy donors. With regard to this clone: Its target is unknown. Other DNA sequences within the sample encode an identical CDR3.

Study outcomes and limitations: A highly shared variant cluster was judged a likely technical artifact. Whilst most TCR sequences proved rare, a subset of public TCRs occurred across many donors. Several of the most significant clusters were apparently associated with common viral pathogens in a later analysis. Sequencing depth across donors, presence/absence analyses assumed, was roughly uniform.

The PCR contained 60 Vbeta and 13 Jbeta primers. Measured with immunoSEQ multiplex PCR; TCRdb has only the in-frame clones, and not every one. In the table there are around 78,000 clones, around three quarters of which are singletons. Trimming at V came to 4 bases and at J to 1 base, leaving 10 bases not matched to a gene. Looked up from germline, CDR1 is SQVTM and CDR2 is ANQGSEA. The CDR3 runs 17 residues. The sequenced sample was PBMCs. The chain carries TRBV29-1 and TRBJ2-2, with 9 bases identical to TRBD2. The sequence derives from a male donor in good health and CMV-seronegative. The DNA for the CDR3 is TGCAGCGTTGTCGATATGCGGGGGGGACTGAACACCGGGGAGCTGTTTTTT. It yields the protein CSVVDMRGGLNTGELFF.